The 26 T cell receptor beta chains listed next were all sequenced from one sample in a study of cytomegalovirus exposure and HLA in healthy donors. Amplification used 60 Vbeta primers and 13 Jbeta primers. Measured with immunoSEQ multiplex PCR; TCRdb has only the in-frame clones, and not every one. The repertoire holds some 120,000 clones, roughly 78% seen once, with around 3.7% in the top ten. The sample was PBMCs. The receptors here all came from a man aged 25 to 45 in good health and CMV-seronegative.

The J gene is TRBJ2-5, the V gene TRBV5-1; 13 bases match TRBD2. Losses at the gene ends were 6 bases for V and 5 bases for J; bases not matched to a gene: 1. The CDR3 runs 13 residues. The germline gives CDR1 SGHRS, CDR2 YFSETQ. This CDR3 is CASTTSGGETQYF. CDR3 bases: TGCGCCAGCACGACTAGCGGGGGGGAGACCCAGTACTTC.

This sequence joins TRBV20-1 and TRBJ2-5; D gene unclear. Germline lookup yields CDR1 DFQATT and CDR2 SNEGSKA (reference sequence). The V gene lost 4 bases and the J gene lost 3 bases, with 6 bases spanning the gap. The CDR3 sequence is 11 residues long. The CDR3 DNA sequence: TGCAGTGCTAAAATAGAAGAGACCCAGTACTTC. Translating it yields CSAKIEETQYF.

The rearrangement joins TRBV7-9 to TRBJ1-2; the match to TRBD1 covers 8 bases. V lost 1 base and J lost 7; bases outside the gene matches: 2. Germline CDR1 SEHNR, CDR2 FQNEAQ (reference sequence). The CDR3 spans 13 residues. The CDR3 loop is CASSLDRGFGYTF. The CDR3, as DNA: TGTGCCAGCAGCTTAGACAGGGGGTTTGGCTACACCTTC.

V gene TRBV4-2 combines with J gene TRBJ2-5; possible D gene TRBD1, 6 bases. Looked up from germline, CDR1 is LGHNA and CDR2 is YNFKEQ. The CDR3 totals 18 residues. V was trimmed by 0 bases and J by 0 bases, leaving 17 bases between them. The CDR3 region is CASSQDPWGRGYQETQYF. The CDR3 coding sequence is TGTGCCAGCAGCCAAGATCCTTGGGGCAGGGGTTACCAAGAGACCCAGTACTTC.

As DNA, the CDR3 is TGTGCCAGCAGTATATCCGGGGGCTACGAGCAGTACTTC. Translated: CASSISGGYEQYF. The chain joins TRBV6-1 to TRBJ2-7, with a possible D match to TRBD2 (6 bases). CDR1 MNHNS and CDR2 SASEGT come from the germline V gene. The CDR3 sequence is 13 residues long. Trimming removed 5 bases from V and 3 bases from J, with 11 bases in between.

The V and J genes are TRBV25-1 and TRBJ1-2; 7 bases map to TRBD1. There are 14 residues in the CDR3. Germline CDR1 MGHDK, CDR2 SYGVNS. The J segment lost 3 bases and the V segment lost 5 bases, leaving 6 bases of the junction unmatched. DNA for the CDR3: TGTGCCAGCAGTCCGGCAGGGGGAGACTATGGCTACACCTTC. Its protein product is CASSPAGGDYGYTF.

This chain joins TRBV5-1 and TRBJ1-2; D is ambiguous. The CDR3 contains 14 residues. Germline V gene lookup returns CDR1 SGHRS and CDR2 YFSETQ. Trimming removed 4 bases at V and 5 bases at J, with 15 bases between. The CDR3, as DNA: TGCGCCAGCAGCCCCATAGACACAATATATGGCTACACCTTC. It encodes CASSPIDTIYGYTF. Using reference TRBV5-1 and TRBJ1-2 for the parts outside the CDR3, the full variable domain is KAGVTQTPRYLIKTRGQQVTLSCSPISGHRSVSWYQQTPGQGLQFLFEYFSETQRNKGNFPGRFSGRQFSNSRSEMNVSTLELGDSALYLCASSPIDTIYGYTFGSGTRLTVV.

The rearrangement links TRBV15 to TRBJ1-6; D gene ambiguous. The CDR3 loop spans 17 amino acids. The germline V gene encodes CDR1 LNHNV and CDR2 YYDKDF (reference sequence). Trimming removed 0 bases at V and 7 bases at J, with 16 bases between. DNA for the CDR3: TGTGCCACCAGCAGAGACGCAGGTCCCTCCTCGAATTCACCCCTCCACTTT. The encoded protein is CATSRDAGPSSNSPLHF.

V usage is TRBV19 and J usage is TRBJ2-7, with 7 bases fitting TRBD1. Germline trimming cut 5 bases from V and 3 bases from J; bases unmatched to any gene: 7. The CDR3 has 14 amino acids. Per the germline V gene, CDR1 is LNHDA and CDR2 is SQIVND (reference sequence). CDR3 bases: TGTGCCAGTAGTGGTCGACAGGGAAACTACGAGCAGTACTTC. It is translated as CASSGRQGNYEQYF.

The CDR3 sequence: CASSPLAGSYTDTQYF. CDR3 nucleotides: TGTGCCAGCAGTCCACTAGCGGGGAGCTACACAGATACGCAGTATTTT. The chain couples TRBV28 to TRBJ2-3, with 10 bases fitting TRBD2. Per germline, CDR1 MDHEN and CDR2 SYDVKM. The CDR3 is 16 residues long. Germline trimming cut 5 bases from V and 2 bases from J; bases unmatched to any gene: 7.

The chain has TRBV7-3 and TRBJ1-1; tentative D call: TRBD1 (5 bases). Germline CDR1 and CDR2: SGHTA and FQGTGA. The CDR3 spans 14 residues. V lost 2 bases to trimming and J lost 3 bases, with 10 bases between them. For the CDR3, the DNA is TGTGCCAGCAGCTTAGGGGGGAGGGACACTGAAGCTTTCTTT. Translating it yields CASSLGGRDTEAFF.

The chain carries TRBV6-1 and TRBJ2-7; 8 bases align to TRBD2. The CDR3 sequence is 14 residues long. With V trimmed by 10 bases and J by 0 bases, 8 bases remained unmatched. CDR1 and CDR2 (germline): MNHNS, SASEGT. The CDR3 is CATGQRGISYEQYF. As DNA, the CDR3 is TGTGCCACCGGACAGCGGGGGATCTCCTACGAGCAGTACTTC.

V usage is TRBV27 and J usage is TRBJ2-5; the D gene is possibly TRBD1 (5 bases). The J call may not be correct, given that the DNA end is closer to TRBJ2-7. CDR3 length equals 15 residues. Germline CDR1 reads MNHEY; CDR2 reads SMNVEV (reference sequence). This CDR3 reads CASSFGLGRVGEQYF. The CDR3 nucleotides are TGTGCCAGCAGTTTTGGTCTGGGCAGGGTGGGCGAGCAGTACTTC.

This clone came up a few times. This sequence joins TRBV11-3 and TRBJ2-3; TRBD2 matches at 12 bases. This CDR3 has 17 amino acids. J was trimmed by 6 bases and V by 1 base; bases with no gene match: 8. Germline-derived CDR1 and CDR2 are SGHNT and YENEEA. The CDR3 loop is CASSLGTSGARWDTQYF. The CDR3 DNA is TGTGCCAGCAGCTTAGGGACTAGCGGGGCCCGTTGGGATACGCAGTATTTT. The variable domain in full, completed from reference TRBV11-3 and TRBJ2-3, reads EAGVVQSPRYKIIEKKQPVAFWCNPISGHNTLYWYLQNLGQGPELLIRYENEEAVDDSQLPKDRFSAERLKGVDSTLKIQPAELGDSAVYLCASSLGTSGARWDTQYFGPGTRLTVL.

J is TRBJ2-7 and V is TRBV14; TRBD1 matches at 12 bases. With 0 bases clipped from V and 6 bases from J, the junction kept 6 bases outside the gene matches. This CDR3 region has 16 residues. CDR1 is SGHDN, CDR2 FVKESK, per germline. This CDR3 reads CASSQETGTGGFEQYF. Written as DNA, the CDR3 is TGTGCCAGCAGCCAAGAGACCGGGACAGGGGGCTTCGAGCAGTACTTC.

V and J are TRBV6-1 and TRBJ1-3; TRBD1 might be the D (6 bases). The V gene lost 8 bases and the J gene lost 3 bases, with 17 bases spanning the gap. The germline gives CDR1 MNHNS, CDR2 SASEGT. This CDR3 is built from 15 residues. This CDR3 reads CASGGLWGGGNTIYF. DNA for the CDR3: TGTGCCAGCGGGGGCCTATGGGGTGGTGGAAACACCATATATTTT.

The chain is built from TRBV2 and TRBJ1-1; tentative D call: TRBD1 (5 bases). Looked up from germline, CDR1 is SNHLY and CDR2 is FYNNEI. V dropped 7 bases and J dropped 4 bases, with 16 bases sitting between them. The CDR3 loop spans 14 amino acids. The CDR3 coding sequence is TGTGCCAGCATTTGGGACGGGGGGGGCACTGAAGCTTTCTTT. Its protein product is CASIWDGGGTEAFF.

J is TRBJ2-7 and V is TRBV18, with 9 bases aligning to TRBD2. This CDR3 contains 15 residues. With V trimmed by 3 bases and J by 3 bases, 6 bases remained unmatched. Germline V gene lookup returns CDR1 KGHSH and CDR2 LQKENI. Here the CDR3 reads CASSPSGRVFYEQYF. The CDR3 DNA reads as TGTGCCAGCTCACCTAGCGGGAGAGTTTTCTACGAGCAGTACTTC.

The rearrangement uses TRBV15 and TRBJ1-1, with 8 bases aligning to TRBD1. V was clipped by 0 bases and J by 1 base; unmatched bases: 16. The CDR3 spans 20 residues. Germline-derived CDR1 and CDR2 are LNHNV and YYDKDF (reference sequence). The CDR3 DNA reads as TGTGCCACCAGCAGAGAAGGGATATATGAATACAGGGGGGGGAACACTGAAGCTTTCTTT. Protein sequence: CATSREGIYEYRGGNTEAFF.

The V and J genes are TRBV9 and TRBJ2-5, with 7 bases aligning to TRBD1. J was trimmed by 3 bases and V by 1 base; bases with no gene match: 6. Germline V gene lookup returns CDR1 SGDLS and CDR2 YYNGEE. The CDR3 loop spans 15 amino acids. The CDR3 loop is CASSVSGTEKETQYF. The CDR3 DNA sequence: TGTGCCAGCAGCGTATCCGGGACAGAAAAAGAGACCCAGTACTTC. The full variable domain, rest sourced from reference TRBV9 and TRBJ2-5, is DSGVTQTPKHLITATGQRVTLRCSPRSGDLSVYWYQQSLDQGLQFLIQYYNGEERAKGNILERFSAQQFPDLHSELNLSSLELGDSALYFCASSVSGTEKETQYFGPGTRLLVL.

Regarding this clone: A much larger clone sits a single nucleotide away, making a read error possible. V gene TRBV2 combines with J gene TRBJ1-1; tentatively, D is TRBD1 (5 bases). The CDR3 length is 12 residues. Germline V CDR1 and CDR2: SNHLY, FYNNEI. The V end was cut by 6 bases, the J end by 1 base, with 6 bases between. CDR3 region: CASRTGNTEAFF. For the CDR3, the DNA is TGTGCCAGCAGAACAGGGAACACTGAAGCTTTCTTT.

This sequence joins TRBV7-8 and TRBJ1-5, with 9 nucleotides matching TRBD1. The CDR3 contains 17 residues. Per germline, CDR1 SGHVS and CDR2 FQNEAQ. Trimming cost V 1 base and J 3 bases; bases outside gene matches: 7. The CDR3 protein is CASSLGGGTGTNQPQHF. In DNA form, the CDR3 reads TGTGCCAGCAGCTTAGGAGGTGGGACAGGGACCAATCAGCCCCAGCATTTT.

This clone was detected only once. The chain couples TRBV27 to TRBJ2-7; perhaps TRBD2 as D (5 bases). V was clipped by 9 bases and J by 3 bases, with 18 bases between them. CDR1 is MNHEY and CDR2 is SMNVEV in the germline V gene (reference sequence). The CDR3 length is 14 residues. CDR3 in DNA: TGTGCCAGTGCACCCACGCCCGCGGGCTACGAGCAGTACTTC. It encodes CASAPTPAGYEQYF.

The chain joins TRBV11-3 to TRBJ2-2; D may be TRBD2 (7 bases). Germline V lookup: CDR1 SGHNT, CDR2 YENEEA. There are 17 residues in the CDR3. The V gene lost 5 bases and the J gene lost 1 base, with 17 bases spanning the gap. The CDR3 here is CASSPGRGGGNTGELFF. Written as DNA, the CDR3 is TGTGCCAGCAGCCCAGGCAGGGGCGGGGGGAACACCGGGGAGCTGTTTTTT.

This clone is labeled medium-sized. The chain carries TRBV23-1 and TRBJ2-1; TRBD2 is a possible D gene (9 bases). TRBV23-1 is noted as an ORF with a role that remains uncertain. V lost 8 bases and J 6 bases, leaving 17 bases between the germline ends. CDR3 length: 14 amino acids. The CDR3 DNA follows: TGCGCCAGCGGACAGGGAGCGGGGGGCAATGAGCAGTTCTTC. It codes for CASGQGAGGNEQFF.

This clone is a singleton in its sample. This sequence joins TRBV4-3 and TRBJ2-1; TRBD1 might be the D (6 bases). The germline V gene has CDR1 LGHNA and CDR2 YSLEER. With 1 base removed from V and 0 bases from J, the gap between germline ends came to 22 bases. The CDR3 runs 20 residues. Written as DNA, the CDR3 is TGCGCCAGCAGCCAAGCGCTGGTGGCTTCGGGACAAGTCTCCTACAATGAGCAGTTCTTC. Protein: CASSQALVASGQVSYNEQFF.